The 21 T cell receptor beta chains given below trace back to one sample, sequenced in a study of shared clonotypes between healthy human individuals. Data came from immunoSEQ multiplex PCR; TCRdb stores just in-frame clones and leaves some out. The data show some 1.5 million clones, with around 97% seen just once and roughly 1.2% held by the top ten. Sample: naive CD4+ T cells sorted from blood. As for subset: CD45RA+ positively selected. The receptors here all came from a man aged 25 to 45 in good health.

This clone was counted once. Different DNA sequences within this sample yield the same CDR3. The genes are TRBV7-3 and TRBJ2-3; 9 bases agree with TRBD1. This CDR3 spans 14 amino acids. Trimming removed 3 bases from V and 4 bases from J; junction bases left unmatched: 2. The V gene's germline CDR1 is SGHTA and CDR2 FQGTGA. DNA for the CDR3: TGTGCCAGCAGCTTGGACAGGGGATCAGATACGCAGTATTTT. This encodes CASSLDRGSDTQYF.

This chain uses TRBV6-5 with TRBJ2-6; D remains unclear. The V and J ends lost 2 bases and 0 bases respectively, with 5 bases between them. The CDR3 length is 15 residues. CDR1 is MNHEY, CDR2 SVGAGI, per germline. The CDR3 is CASSYRSSGANVLTF. The CDR3 DNA reads as TGTGCCAGCAGTTACAGGTCCTCTGGGGCCAACGTCCTGACTTTC.

The chain recombines TRBV2 with TRBJ2-7; D ambiguous. The V and J ends lost 4 bases and 3 bases respectively, with 13 bases between them. Germline-derived CDR1 and CDR2 are SNHLY and FYNNEI. The CDR3 has 14 amino acids. CDR3 DNA: TGTGCCAGCAGTGTAGTCAGGTTGTTCTACGAGCAGTACTTC. Encoded protein: CASSVVRLFYEQYF. The full variable domain, in which reference TRBV2 and TRBJ2-7 provide the parts outside the CDR3, is EPEVTQTPSHQVTQMGQEVILRCVPISNHLYFYWYRQILGQKVEFLVSFYNNEISEKSEIFDDQFSVERPDGSNFTLKIRSTKLEDSAMYFCASSVVRLFYEQYFGPGTRLTVT.

The rearrangement joins TRBV5-1 to TRBJ1-5; tentatively, D is TRBD1 (6 bases). The CDR3 is made up of 14 amino acids. Deletions cut 0 bases from V and 3 bases from J, with 7 bases between. Looked up from germline, CDR1 is SGHRS and CDR2 is YFSETQ. CDR3 nucleotide sequence: TGCGCCAGCAGCTTGGGGGACAACAATCAGCCCCAGCATTTT. This translates into CASSLGDNNQPQHF.

The chain carries TRBV14 and TRBJ2-7; 10 nucleotides line up with TRBD2. V shed 4 bases, J shed 4 bases, and the junction held 4 bases outside the gene matches. CDR3 length: 14 amino acids. From germline, CDR1 is SGHDN and CDR2 FVKESK. The CDR3 here is CASSPSGRWYEQYF. CDR3 DNA sequence: TGTGCCAGCAGCCCTAGCGGGAGATGGTACGAGCAGTACTTC.

The rearrangement uses TRBV11-2 and TRBJ2-7; 10 nucleotides line up with TRBD1. Trimming took 7 bases from V and 6 from J; bases not matched to a gene: 18. Germline V gives CDR1 SGHAT, CDR2 FQNNGV. The length of the CDR3 is 17 residues. The CDR3 sequence: CASTPFRRDRGWGEQYF. The CDR3 coding sequence is TGTGCCAGCACCCCCTTCCGCCGGGACAGGGGATGGGGCGAGCAGTACTTC.

The rearrangement uses TRBV19 and TRBJ1-1; 9 bases are shared with TRBD1. After removal of 3 bases from V and 3 bases from J, the junction contained 2 bases not matched to a gene. Germline V gene sequence: CDR1 LNHDA, CDR2 SQIVND (reference sequence). This CDR3 has 14 amino acids. This chain's CDR3 is CASSMWTGDTEAFF. CDR3 in DNA: TGTGCCAGTAGTATGTGGACAGGGGACACTGAAGCTTTCTTT.

CDR3 sequence reads: CASSADRFPQYF. The CDR3, as DNA: TGCGCCAGCAGCGCCGACAGGTTCCCGCAGTATTTT. V usage is TRBV5-1 and J usage is TRBJ2-3; TRBD1 might be the D (6 bases). Germline CDR1 reads SGHRS; CDR2 reads YFSETQ. The length of the CDR3 is 12 residues. V lost 4 bases and J 10 bases, leaving 13 bases between the germline ends.

This chain connects TRBV30 to TRBJ1-2, with no clear D. V lost 2 bases, J lost 4 bases, and 11 bases lay in between. Germline V gives CDR1 GTSNPN, CDR2 SVGIG (reference sequence). The CDR3 is 13 amino acids. CDR3 DNA sequence: TGTGCCTGGAGTCGCATAAGGGTCTATGGCTACACCTTC. It codes for CAWSRIRVYGYTF.

This sequence joins TRBV6-5 and TRBJ2-3, with TRBD2 matching over 11 bases. The CDR3 contains 15 residues. The V segment lost 6 bases and the J segment 2 bases; nucleotides outside the gene matches: 4. In germline, CDR1 is MNHEY, CDR2 SVGAGI. The DNA of the CDR3 is TGTGCCAGCAGGCCGGGACTAGCGGACACAGATACGCAGTATTTT. Translated: CASRPGLADTDTQYF.

The CDR3: CSVDKTGVNTEAFF. The CDR3 region has the DNA TGCAGCGTTGACAAGACAGGGGTAAACACTGAAGCTTTCTTT. The chain couples TRBV29-1 to TRBJ1-1, with TRBD1 matching 8 bases. The V gene's germline CDR1 is SQVTM and CDR2 ANQGSEA. This CDR3 has 14 amino acids. After removal of 3 bases from V and 2 bases from J, the junction contained 5 bases not matched to a gene.

The gene calls are TRBV7-2 and TRBJ1-4; 8 bases are a match to TRBD1. CDR1 is SGHTA, CDR2 FQGNSA, per germline. The CDR3 covers 14 residues. J lost 7 bases, V lost 6 bases, and 7 bases had no gene match. The CDR3: CASRPTGAGEKLFF. CDR3 sequence (DNA): TGTGCCAGCAGGCCGACAGGGGCGGGTGAAAAACTGTTTTTT.

This sequence joins TRBV5-1 and TRBJ2-3, with D perhaps matching TRBD1 or TRBD2 (5 bases each). The germline V gene encodes CDR1 SGHRS and CDR2 YFSETQ. Trimming pared 5 bases from V and 5 bases from J, leaving 15 bases between. There are 14 residues in the CDR3. The chain's CDR3 is CASSPQSGGDTQYF. The CDR3 nucleotides are TGCGCCAGCAGTCCTCAAAGTGGGGGAGATACGCAGTATTTT.

The chain has TRBV29-1 and TRBJ1-4; D gene unclear. Trimming stripped 4 bases from V and 6 bases from J, with 9 bases between. Germline CDR1 reads SQVTM; CDR2 reads ANQGSEA. The CDR3 is 12 amino acids. CDR3 DNA sequence: TGCAGCGTTGGGGCCATGCATGAAAAACTGTTTTTT. It codes for CSVGAMHEKLFF.

The V gene is TRBV28, the J gene TRBJ1-4; D is unresolved. Trimming removed 7 bases from V and 0 bases from J, with 9 bases in between. The CDR3 has 14 amino acids. Germline loops: CDR1 MDHEN, CDR2 SYDVKM. CDR3 amino acids: CASTLLATNEKLFF. The CDR3 region has the DNA TGTGCCAGCACCCTTCTCGCAACTAATGAAAAACTGTTTTTT.

V usage is TRBV10-3 and J usage is TRBJ2-1; 8 bases align to TRBD2. V lost 5 bases, J lost 9 bases, and 3 bases stayed unmatched. Germline lookup yields CDR1 ENHRY and CDR2 SYGVKD. The CDR3 is 12 residues long. Here the CDR3 reads CAISTSGGEQFF. DNA for the CDR3: TGTGCCATCAGTACTAGCGGCGGTGAGCAGTTCTTC.

The chain has TRBV6-5 and TRBJ2-7; no clear D. V was trimmed by 2 bases and J by 2 bases, leaving 16 bases between them. The CDR3 has 16 residues. Germline V CDR1 and CDR2: MNHEY, SVGAGI. CDR3 coding DNA: TGTGCCAGCAGTTACGATATCACTGGAATTACCTACGAGCAGTACTTC. This translates into CASSYDITGITYEQYF.

V usage is TRBV7-9 and J usage is TRBJ2-1; possibly TRBD1 for D (5 bases). Trimming removed 6 bases at V and 7 bases at J, with 19 bases between. The length of the CDR3 is 15 residues. Germline V gives CDR1 SEHNR, CDR2 FQNEAQ (reference sequence). Written as DNA, the CDR3 is TGTGCCAGCAGATTTTTGATGGGGCAGTCGAATGAGCAGTTCTTC. Protein product: CASRFLMGQSNEQFF.

The rearrangement links TRBV27 to TRBJ2-5; D possibly uses TRBD1 or TRBD2 (6 bases each). Trimming took 7 bases from V and 7 from J, leaving 22 bases between them. The CDR3 contains 15 residues. Germline-derived CDR1 and CDR2 are MNHEY and SMNVEV (reference sequence). CDR3 residues: CASNQEDGGLWTQYF. The CDR3 DNA sequence: TGTGCCAGCAACCAAGAAGACGGGGGCCTGTGGACCCAGTACTTC.

The CDR3 DNA sequence: TGTGCCACCAGCAGAGTCACAGGACAAGAGACCCAGTACTTC. It codes for CATSRVTGQETQYF. The gene calls are TRBV15 and TRBJ2-5; the D gene is possibly TRBD1 (5 bases). The CDR3 is made up of 14 amino acids. Germline lookup yields CDR1 LNHNV and CDR2 YYDKDF (reference sequence). With 1 base removed from V and 2 bases from J, the gap between germline ends came to 8 bases.

V and J are TRBV30 and TRBJ2-7; TRBD2 matches 10 bases. V lost 5 bases and J lost 4; bases outside the gene matches: 5. This CDR3 comprises 13 residues. Germline loops: CDR1 GTSNPN, CDR2 SVGIG (reference sequence). CDR3 sequence reads: CAWQLAGGYEQYF. The CDR3 DNA reads TGTGCCTGGCAGTTAGCGGGAGGTTACGAGCAGTACTTC.